A single T cell receptor (beta chain) is shown here with its context. This entry is derived from a study of human T cells and chemical hapten exposure. About the study: Per-sample TCR yield variability stemmed mainly from small pooled library volume differences.

Each CDR3 protein is one row after TCRdb ran MiXCR on the RACE reads. The data contain around 200,000 distinct CDR3 sequences, about 25% of them singletons. Sample time point: patch test 3, about 24 weeks after DPC sensitization. Treatment described: therapeutic diphenylcyclopropenone sensitization with weekly scalp DPC. Germline lookup yields CDR1 SQVTM and CDR2 ANQGSEA. This CDR3 has 11 residues. V lost 4 bases to trimming and J lost 7 bases, with 10 bases between them. The source is a woman between 40 and 55 years old with alopecia areata. Some clones in this sample may be carry-over from other donors' samples. The input for sequencing was whole blood, taken in connection with sensitization to the hapten diphenylcyclopropenone (DPC). This sequence joins TRBV29-1 and TRBJ1-1; TRBD1 is a possible D gene (5 bases). CDR3 nucleotides: TGCAGCGTTGGGGGGGTGGATGAAGCTTTCTTT. This encodes CSVGGVDEAFF. Variable domain in full (rest from reference TRBV29-1 and TRBJ1-1): SAVISQKPSRDICQRGTSLTIQCQVDSQVTMMFWYRQQPGQSLTLIATANQGSEATYESGFVIDKFPISRPNLTFSTLTVSNMSPEDSSIYLCSVGGVDEAFFGQGTRLTVV.